The 17 T cell receptor beta chains listed next were all sequenced from one sample in a study of cytomegalovirus exposure and HLA in healthy donors. The study ran its PCR with 60 Vbeta and 13 Jbeta primers. Using immunoSEQ multiplex PCR, the repertoire was profiled, and TCRdb retains in-frame clones only, with some absent. The sample has under 200,000 clones, more than 65% seen once. Input material: PBMCs. Receptors originate from a woman aged 50 to 60 in good health and CMV-seronegative.

This chain uses TRBV4-3 with TRBJ2-4; tentative D call: TRBD2 (5 bases). Trimming removed 0 bases from V and 5 bases from J, with 11 bases in between. CDR3 length: 15 residues. Germline CDR1 reads LGHNA; CDR2 reads YSLEER. For the CDR3, the DNA is TGCGCCAGCAGCCAAGATCGAGGGAGAGAAAACATTCAGTACTTC. It translates to CASSQDRGRENIQYF.

This chain joins TRBV2 and TRBJ2-1; 7 bases line up with TRBD1. Trimming cost V 8 bases and J 2 bases; bases outside gene matches: 6. CDR1 and CDR2 from the germline V gene are SNHLY and FYNNEI. CDR3 length: 14 residues. CDR3 amino acids: CASLEQGPYNEQFF. The DNA for the CDR3 is TGTGCCAGCCTGGAACAGGGGCCCTACAATGAGCAGTTCTTC.

The count of this clone is one. The rearrangement joins TRBV7-2 to TRBJ2-1; 7 bases are shared with TRBD1. Losses at the gene ends were 0 bases for V and 2 bases for J; bases not matched to a gene: 4. Per germline, CDR1 SGHTA and CDR2 FQGNSA. CDR3 length: 16 amino acids. The CDR3 loop is CASSLAGTATYNEQFF. The CDR3 DNA sequence: TGTGCCAGCAGCTTAGCCGGGACAGCCACCTACAATGAGCAGTTCTTC. The complete variable domain, with remaining parts taken from reference TRBV7-2 and TRBJ2-1, reads GAGVSQSPSNKVTEKGKDVELRCDPISGHTALYWYRQSLGQGLEFLIYFQGNSAPDKSGLPSDRFSAERTGGSVSTLTIQRTQQEDSAVYLCASSLAGTATYNEQFFGPGTRLTVL.

This sequence joins TRBV30 and TRBJ2-3; D perhaps matches TRBD2 (7 bases). CDR1 is GTSNPN, CDR2 SVGIG, per germline (reference sequence). The CDR3 totals 14 residues. V lost 4 bases, J lost 5 bases, and 16 bases lay in between. The CDR3: CAWNRGREIDTQYF. The CDR3 nucleotides read TGTGCCTGGAACCGGGGGCGGGAGATAGATACGCAGTATTTT.

This chain links TRBV5-4 with TRBJ1-2, with D perhaps matching TRBD1 (5 bases). This CDR3 region has 17 residues. Germline assignment: CDR1 SGHNT and CDR2 YYREEE (reference sequence). Trimming cost V 3 bases and J 4 bases, with 22 bases left between them. CDR3 DNA sequence: TGTGCCAGCAGCTCGGCCGGTAGGGGTCAGGGCCGCTATGGCTACACCTTC. Translating it yields CASSSAGRGQGRYGYTF. Complete variable domain (other parts from reference TRBV5-4 and TRBJ1-2): ETGVTQSPTHLIKTRGQQVTLRCSSQSGHNTVSWYQQALGQGPQFIFQYYREEENGRGNFPPRFSGLQFPNYSSELNVNALELDDSALYLCASSSAGRGQGRYGYTFGSGTRLTVV.

The chain is built from TRBV7-3 and TRBJ2-7, with D perhaps matching TRBD1 (6 bases). The CDR3 has 12 amino acids. Between the trimmed V and J ends, which lost 3 bases and 12 bases, there was a span of 15 bases. The germline V gene has CDR1 SGHTA and CDR2 FQGTGA. The CDR3 nucleotides are TGTGCCAGCAGCTTCGTTGACAGGCCTCTGTACTTC. Protein product: CASSFVDRPLYF.

The chain carries TRBV28 and TRBJ2-5; maybe TRBD2 (6 bases). This CDR3 comprises 16 residues. Deletions cut 2 bases from V and 3 bases from J, with 16 bases between. The germline V gene has CDR1 MDHEN and CDR2 SYDVKM. As DNA, the CDR3 is TGTGCCAGCAGTTTAGGAGGGCGCGCGGGAAAAGAGACCCAGTACTTC. Protein sequence: CASSLGGRAGKETQYF.

The V gene is TRBV28, the J gene TRBJ1-2; perhaps TRBD1 as D (6 bases). V lost 3 bases and J 7 bases, leaving 18 bases between the germline ends. The germline V gene encodes CDR1 MDHEN and CDR2 SYDVKM. CDR3 length: 15 residues. The CDR3 bases are TGTGCCAGCAGTTTTTCTTTCCGGGACATGGGTGGCTACACCTTC. It codes for CASSFSFRDMGGYTF.

The chain carries TRBV7-2 and TRBJ1-3, with D perhaps matching TRBD1 (6 bases). The CDR3 length is 14 residues. Germline loops: CDR1 SGHTA, CDR2 FQGNSA. The V and J ends lost 6 bases and 1 base respectively, with 10 bases between them. The CDR3, as DNA: TGTGCCAGCAGACAGGACAGATCTGGAAACACCATATATTTT. Translated: CASRQDRSGNTIYF.

V is TRBV6-1 and J is TRBJ2-7; maybe TRBD2 (6 bases). V lost 4 bases, J lost 1 base, and 8 bases lay in between. Germline CDR1 is MNHNS and CDR2 is SASEGT. The CDR3 covers 13 residues. The CDR3 nucleotides are TGTGCCAGCAGTGGGAGGGATTCCTACGAGCAGTACTTC. Translating it yields CASSGRDSYEQYF.

This chain uses TRBV5-1 with TRBJ1-1; 9 bases are a match to TRBD1. CDR3 length: 16 residues. Germline loops: CDR1 SGHRS, CDR2 YFSETQ. Germline trimming cut 4 bases from V and 1 base from J; bases unmatched to any gene: 8. The CDR3 region is CASSPGTGRPNTEAFF. DNA for the CDR3: TGCGCCAGCAGCCCCGGGACAGGGCGCCCGAACACTGAAGCTTTCTTT. Combining the CDR3 with reference TRBV5-1 and TRBJ1-1 gives the whole variable domain KAGVTQTPRYLIKTRGQQVTLSCSPISGHRSVSWYQQTPGQGLQFLFEYFSETQRNKGNFPGRFSGRQFSNSRSEMNVSTLELGDSALYLCASSPGTGRPNTEAFFGQGTRLTVV.

The chain couples TRBV2 to TRBJ1-2; TRBD1 matches 7 bases. CDR1 is SNHLY, CDR2 FYNNEI, per germline. V dropped 2 bases and J dropped 3; count of bases not matched to a gene: 0. The CDR3 runs 13 residues. CDR3 protein: CASSEQGDYGYTF. CDR3 DNA: TGTGCCAGCAGTGAACAGGGGGACTATGGCTACACCTTC.

This clone appeared a few times. The chain is built from TRBV5-4 and TRBJ2-3, with 11 bases matching TRBD2. Germline CDR1 is SGHNT and CDR2 is YYREEE (reference sequence). This CDR3 has 16 residues. With V trimmed by 6 bases and J by 3 bases, 9 bases remained unmatched. The DNA of the CDR3 is TGTGCCAGCACCAACTGGGGGACTAGCGGAACAGATACGCAGTATTTT. It translates to CASTNWGTSGTDTQYF.

The CDR3 here is CASSRSGRAGDEQYF. CDR3 nucleotides: TGCGCCAGCAGCCGTAGCGGGAGGGCCGGAGACGAGCAGTACTTC. This chain uses TRBV5-1 with TRBJ2-7; TRBD2 matches 11 bases. CDR3 size: 15 residues. CDR1 SGHRS and CDR2 YFSETQ come from the germline V gene. With 4 bases clipped from V and 5 bases from J, the junction kept 8 bases outside the gene matches.

Only a few counts were recorded for this clone. The CDR3 coding sequence is TGTGCCAGCAGTCCGATCGTGGGCGGCTACACCTTC. As protein: CASSPIVGGYTF. This chain joins TRBV27 and TRBJ1-2; D remains unclear. Trimming cost V 5 bases and J 8 bases, with 12 bases left between them. This CDR3 has 12 amino acids. The V gene's germline CDR1 is MNHEY and CDR2 SMNVEV (reference sequence).

The chain joins TRBV11-3 to TRBJ2-1, with D unclear. The CDR3 runs 15 residues. CDR1 is SGHNT, CDR2 YENEEA, per germline. V was clipped by 2 bases and J by 7 bases, with 15 bases between them. The CDR3 sequence is CASSLKVAVVNEQFF. DNA of the CDR3: TGTGCCAGCAGCTTAAAGGTTGCGGTAGTAAATGAGCAGTTCTTC.

The chain recombines TRBV6-6 with TRBJ2-2; 9 nucleotides line up with TRBD1. Germline values: CDR1 MNHNY, CDR2 SVGAGI (reference sequence). There are 13 residues in the CDR3. The V gene end was trimmed by 6 bases and the J gene end by 4 bases; junction bases not matched to a gene: 0. CDR3 nucleotide sequence: TGTGCCAGCAGGACAGGGGGCACCGGGGAGCTGTTTTTT. This codes for CASRTGGTGELFF.